These 25 T cell receptor beta chains share one sample of origin, sequenced in a study of Tregs in tolerant kidney transplant recipients. This table comes from immunoSEQ multiplex PCR, and its TCRdb copy is limited to in-frame clones, with some not included. The data contain nearly 50,000 clones, over 85% of them seen just once; the ten biggest clones take up roughly a sixth. The nonmyeloablative bone marrow transplants came from related graft donors, with transient mixed chimerism. This specimen was CD8+ T cells from blood (PBMCs), taken 12 months after the transplant. These receptors came from a human patient who received a combined kidney and bone marrow transplant. Some T cells may possibly be graft donor cells.

The chain recombines TRBV19 with TRBJ1-1; D uncertain. CDR1 LNHDA and CDR2 SQIVND come from the germline V gene (reference sequence). CDR3 length: 12 amino acids. V was pared by 5 bases and J by 1 base, with 5 bases between. The DNA for the CDR3 is TGTGCCAGTAGTTGGGCGAACACTGAAGCTTTCTTT. Translation: CASSWANTEAFF.

The chain has TRBV11-3 and TRBJ1-2, with 8 bases lining up with TRBD1. The CDR3 loop spans 13 amino acids. V was clipped by 5 bases and J by 7 bases; unmatched bases: 6. Germline V gene lookup returns CDR1 SGHNT and CDR2 YENEEA. CDR3 protein: CASSLDRGRGYTF. The CDR3 DNA reads as TGTGCCAGCAGCCTCGACAGGGGTCGTGGCTACACCTTC.

The chain joins TRBV7-2 to TRBJ2-6; D gene unclear. CDR1 and CDR2 from the germline V gene are SGHTA and FQGNSA. V was shortened by 4 bases and J by 2 bases, with 12 bases between the two germline ends. The CDR3 sequence is 16 residues long. CDR3 loop: CASSSPRSAGANVLTF. CDR3 nucleotides: TGTGCCAGCAGCTCCCCCCGGTCTGCTGGGGCCAACGTCCTGACTTTC.

In its sample, this clone was seen once. This chain connects TRBV5-4 to TRBJ2-4; TRBD2 matches 7 bases. This CDR3 is 14 amino acids long. Germline V lookup: CDR1 SGHNT, CDR2 YYREEE (reference sequence). J gave up 0 bases and V 4 bases, and 1 base lay outside the gene matches. The CDR3 DNA is TGTGCCAGCAGCGGGGGGGGAGCCAAAAACATTCAGTACTTC. Protein: CASSGGGAKNIQYF.

V and J are TRBV7-3 and TRBJ1-2; no definite D call. CDR3 length: 13 amino acids. The ends were cut back, 5 bases at V and 10 bases at J, with 17 bases in the middle. Germline CDR1 reads SGHTA; CDR2 reads FQGTGA. The CDR3: CASSDIVGDPYTF. In DNA, the CDR3 is TGTGCCAGCAGCGATATTGTCGGGGATCCCTACACCTTC. Drawing the rest from reference TRBV7-3 and TRBJ1-2, the complete variable domain is GAGVSQTPSNKVTEKGKYVELRCDPISGHTALYWYRQSLGQGPEFLIYFQGTGAADDSGLPNDRFFAVRPEGSVSTLKIQRTERGDSAVYLCASSDIVGDPYTFGSGTRLTVV.

The chain is built from TRBV5-1 and TRBJ2-3, with a weak D call TRBD2 (6 bases). Looked up from germline, CDR1 is SGHRS and CDR2 is YFSETQ. Between the trimmed V and J ends, which lost 0 bases and 6 bases, there was a span of 11 bases. This CDR3 has 14 residues. The CDR3 loop reads CASSLDGSPDTQYF. DNA for the CDR3: TGCGCCAGCAGCTTGGACGGGAGTCCCGATACGCAGTATTTT.

This chain links TRBV13 with TRBJ2-3; unclear D gene. CDR1 and CDR2 from the germline V gene are PRHDT and FYEKMQ (reference sequence). The ends were cut back, 3 bases at V and 3 bases at J, with 4 bases in the middle. CDR3 size: 12 residues. CDR3 sequence: CASSLRTDTQYF. CDR3 bases: TGTGCCAGCAGCTTGAGGACAGATACGCAGTATTTT. The variable domain in full, with the rest retrieved from reference TRBV13 and TRBJ2-3, is AAGVIQSPRHLIKEKRETATLKCYPIPRHDTVYWYQQGPGQDPQFLISFYEKMQSDKGSIPDRFSAQQFSDYHSELNMSSLELGDSALYFCASSLRTDTQYFGPGTRLTVL.

On this clone itself: Within the sample, other DNA sequences also encode this same CDR3. The J gene is TRBJ1-6, the V gene TRBV4-3; perhaps TRBD1 as D (6 bases). CDR3 length: 16 residues. V was trimmed by 0 bases and J by 7 bases, leaving 13 bases between them. Looked up from germline, CDR1 is LGHNA and CDR2 is YSLEER. The DNA for the CDR3 is TGCGCCAGCAGCCAAGATCTCGGACAGTCAAATTCACCCCTCCACTTT. It encodes CASSQDLGQSNSPLHF.

V gene TRBV4-2 combines with J gene TRBJ2-2; D may be TRBD1 (6 bases). The CDR3 sequence is 15 residues long. V was trimmed by 3 bases and J by 4 bases, leaving 12 bases between them. Germline V lookup: CDR1 LGHNA, CDR2 YNFKEQ. CDR3 loop: CASSQGALLTGELFF. The CDR3 DNA reads TGTGCCAGCAGCCAGGGGGCCTTACTCACCGGGGAGCTGTTTTTT.

The chain has TRBV7-8 and TRBJ2-7, with TRBD2 matching over 8 bases. The ends lost 5 bases at V and 2 bases at J; junction bases unmatched: 8. Germline V CDR1 and CDR2: SGHVS, FQNEAQ. The CDR3 consists of 15 residues. The CDR3 loop reads CASSRGGGGPYEQYF. DNA of the CDR3: TGTGCCAGCAGCCGGGGGGGCGGGGGTCCCTACGAGCAGTACTTC. Full variable domain (outside the CDR3, taken from reference TRBV7-8 and TRBJ2-7): GAGVSQSPRYKVAKRGQDVALRCDPISGHVSLFWYQQALGQGPEFLTYFQNEAQLDKSGLPSDRFFAERPEGSVSTLKIQRTQQEDSAVYLCASSRGGGGPYEQYFGPGTRLTVT.

The V call is TRBV19, the J call TRBJ2-3; TRBD1 agrees at 7 bases. CDR1 and CDR2 (germline): LNHDA, SQIVND (reference sequence). This CDR3 has 15 residues. With 6 bases clipped from V and 3 bases from J, the junction kept 9 bases outside the gene matches. The CDR3 reads CASRPQGWGTDTQYF. The CDR3 DNA reads TGTGCCAGTAGACCACAGGGGTGGGGAACAGATACGCAGTATTTT.

The chain joins TRBV20-1 to TRBJ2-7; D remains ambiguous. The CDR3 consists of 11 residues. With 3 bases removed from V and 5 bases from J, the gap between germline ends came to 8 bases. The germline V gene encodes CDR1 DFQATT and CDR2 SNEGSKA (reference sequence). The CDR3 reads CSASTLDEQYF. CDR3 bases: TGCAGTGCTAGCACCCTAGACGAGCAGTACTTC.

J is TRBJ2-4 and V is TRBV28, with TRBD2 matching 9 bases. Trimming cost V 6 bases and J 2 bases; bases outside gene matches: 14. CDR1 and CDR2 (germline): MDHEN, SYDVKM. The CDR3 sequence is 18 residues long. The CDR3 protein is CASSAIPGTSISKNIQYF. For the CDR3, the DNA is TGTGCCAGCAGCGCGATCCCCGGGACTAGCATTTCCAAAAACATTCAGTACTTC.

The chain combines TRBV21-1 with TRBJ2-7; TRBD2 is taken as the D call from the table, unchecked against the DNA. TRBV21-1 has pseudogene status. This CDR3 has 16 amino acids. CDR3 DNA: TGTGCCAGCAGCAAACGAGGGCATAGCGGTTGCTACGAGCAGTACTTC. Protein product: CASSKRGHSGCYEQYF.

V usage is TRBV27 and J usage is TRBJ2-7, with a tentative D call TRBD1 (5 bases). This CDR3 is 15 amino acids long. Looked up from germline, CDR1 is MNHEY and CDR2 is SMNVEV (reference sequence). The V end lost 2 bases, the J end lost 5 bases, and 16 bases lay between the germline ends. For the CDR3, the DNA is TGTGCCAGCAGTTTAGTTGGGGCGGCCTTGGACGAGCAGTACTTC. Translated, it gives CASSLVGAALDEQYF.

The chain employs TRBV9 and TRBJ2-7; D gene ambiguous. Germline V lookup: CDR1 SGDLS, CDR2 YYNGEE. This CDR3 is built from 12 residues. Trimming left V 3 bases short and J 6 bases short, with 10 bases between. The CDR3 loop is CASSADTVEQYF. The DNA of the CDR3 is TGTGCCAGCAGCGCCGACACCGTCGAGCAGTACTTC.

J is TRBJ1-2 and V is TRBV7-8, with D maybe TRBD1 (6 bases). V was pared by 9 bases and J by 8 bases, with 16 bases between. CDR3 length equals 12 residues. Germline CDR1 reads SGHVS; CDR2 reads FQNEAQ. The CDR3 loop reads CASRGSNGGYTF. The DNA for the CDR3 is TGTGCCAGTAGGGGGTCCAATGGAGGCTACACCTTC.

The chain employs TRBV9 and TRBJ2-1, with D hard to call. The CDR3 is made up of 11 amino acids. CDR1 is SGDLS and CDR2 is YYNGEE in the germline V gene. V was trimmed by 3 bases and J by 8 bases, leaving 6 bases between them. In nucleotides, the CDR3 is TGTGCCAGCAGCGCCAACTATGAGCAGTTCTTC. It specifies CASSANYEQFF.

This clone was seen only a few times. The chain has TRBV7-9 and TRBJ2-7; 9 bases map to TRBD2. J gave up 2 bases and V 2 bases, and 4 bases lay outside the gene matches. The CDR3 runs 15 residues. Germline assignment: CDR1 SEHNR and CDR2 FQNEAQ (reference sequence). CDR3 bases: TGTGCCAGCAGCTTAATTCGCGGGGGGGCCTACGAGCAGTACTTC. It yields the protein CASSLIRGGAYEQYF.

The chain is built from TRBV28 and TRBJ1-5; the D gene is possibly TRBD1 (5 bases). Germline loops: CDR1 MDHEN, CDR2 SYDVKM. The CDR3 totals 11 residues. V was shortened by 7 bases and J by 7 bases, with 8 bases between the two germline ends. DNA for the CDR3: TGTGCCAGCAAAGGGGCCCAGCCCCAGCATTTT. Translating it yields CASKGAQPQHF. Supplemented by reference TRBV28 and TRBJ1-5, the full variable domain reads DVKVTQSSRYLVKRTGEKVFLECVQDMDHENMFWYRQDPGLGLRLIYFSYDVKMKEKGDIPEGYSVSREKKERFSLILESASTNQTSMYLCASKGAQPQHFGDGTRLSIL.

The V call is TRBV28, the J call TRBJ2-7; perhaps TRBD1 as D (5 bases). Deletions cut 2 bases from V and 9 bases from J, with 17 bases between. This CDR3 has 14 residues. The V gene's germline CDR1 is MDHEN and CDR2 SYDVKM. The CDR3, as DNA: TGTGCCAGCAGTTTAAAAGGGGCCCCGATGGGGCAGTACTTC. Its translation is CASSLKGAPMGQYF.

The chain combines TRBV7-9 with TRBJ1-2; perhaps TRBD1 as D (5 bases). V dropped 2 bases and J dropped 6 bases, with 7 bases sitting between them. This CDR3 is built from 12 residues. Looked up from germline, CDR1 is SEHNR and CDR2 is FQNEAQ (reference sequence). Here the CDR3 DNA reads TGTGCCAGCAGCTTACAGACAGATGGCTACACCTTC. Translation: CASSLQTDGYTF.

The chain combines TRBV6-5 with TRBJ2-5; TRBD1 is a possible D gene (5 bases). V was shortened by 6 bases and J by 1 base, with 12 bases between the two germline ends. The CDR3 length is 14 residues. Per germline, CDR1 MNHEY and CDR2 SVGAGI. The CDR3 region has the DNA TGTGCCAGCAGACCCGACAGTCTCCAAGAGACCCAGTACTTC. Protein product: CASRPDSLQETQYF.

CDR3 bases: TGTGCCAGCAGTGAAACCCAGAGCAGCGGGGGGACAGATACGCAGTATTTT. As protein: CASSETQSSGGTDTQYF. The V and J genes are TRBV6-1 and TRBJ2-3; TRBD2 matches 9 bases. This CDR3 has 17 residues. Unmatched junction bases numbered 9, after V lost 2 bases and J lost 3 bases. Per the germline V gene, CDR1 is MNHNS and CDR2 is SASEGT.

The chain recombines TRBV28 with TRBJ2-6, with D possibly being TRBD1 (6 bases). V was cut by 4 bases and J by 3 bases, with 13 bases left in between. Germline values: CDR1 MDHEN, CDR2 SYDVKM. This CDR3 spans 16 amino acids. CDR3 sequence: CASSSLRGFGANVLTF. CDR3 nucleotides: TGTGCCAGCAGTTCACTCAGGGGTTTTGGGGCCAACGTCCTGACTTTC.